The present entry profiles one T cell receptor beta chain with its context. This sample is drawn from a study of blood T cell repertoires in COVID-19. Study at large: Samples of COVID-19 (acute and convalescent) were obtained from the United States, Italy and Spain. The analysed material was cDNA or gDNA that came from T cells, B-cell-depleted T cells, or PBMCs.

This CDR3 spans 13 amino acids. The ends were cut back, 4 bases at V and 5 bases at J, with 10 bases in the middle. Germline V gene sequence: CDR1 LGHDT, CDR2 YNNKEL (reference sequence). Per the original methods: Amplification of reference gene primers provided the estimated nucleated cell counts. Data came from immunoSEQ multiplex PCR; TCRdb stores just in-frame clones and leaves some out. V, J and clone size are those of that table, while D and trimming were read from the DNA. The repertoire has a few hundred thousand clones, more than 70% of them found once; the top ten carry 3.6%. The sample comprised peripheral blood. This TCR was sampled from a woman of 80 years or more with acute or convalescent COVID-19. The chain recombines TRBV3-1 (or the pseudogene TRBV3-2) with TRBJ2-3; D call uncertain. The CDR3, as DNA: TGTGCCAGCAGCCCGCTTGTTAGAGATACGCAGTATTTT. Amino acid sequence: CASSPLVRDTQYF.